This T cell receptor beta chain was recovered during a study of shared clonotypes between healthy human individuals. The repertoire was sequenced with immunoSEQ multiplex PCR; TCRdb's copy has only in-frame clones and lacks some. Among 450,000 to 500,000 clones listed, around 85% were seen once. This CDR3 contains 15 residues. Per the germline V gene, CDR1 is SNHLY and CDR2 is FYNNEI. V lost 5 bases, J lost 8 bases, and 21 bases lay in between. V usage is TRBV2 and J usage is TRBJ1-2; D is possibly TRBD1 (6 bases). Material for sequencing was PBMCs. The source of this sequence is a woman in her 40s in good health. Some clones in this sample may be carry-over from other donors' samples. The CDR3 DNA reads TGTGCCAGCAGTCCCGGGACACCTTTATTCGGCGGCTACACCTTC. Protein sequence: CASSPGTPLFGGYTF.